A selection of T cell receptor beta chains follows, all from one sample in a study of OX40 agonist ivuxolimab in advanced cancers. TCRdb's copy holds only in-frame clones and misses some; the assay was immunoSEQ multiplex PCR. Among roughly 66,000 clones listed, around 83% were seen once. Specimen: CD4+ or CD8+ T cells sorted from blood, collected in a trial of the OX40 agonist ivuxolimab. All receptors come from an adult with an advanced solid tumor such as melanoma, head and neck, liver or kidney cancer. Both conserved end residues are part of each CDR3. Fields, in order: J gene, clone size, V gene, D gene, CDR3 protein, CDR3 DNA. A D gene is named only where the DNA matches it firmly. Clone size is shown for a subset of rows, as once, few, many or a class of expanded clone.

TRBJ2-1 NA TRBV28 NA CASSEEVQWAEQFF TGTGCCAGCAGTGAGGAGGTACAGTGGGCTGAGCAGTTCTTC
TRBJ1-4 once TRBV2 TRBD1 CASGRDRVATNEKLFF TGTGCCAGCGGACGGGACAGGGTTGCAACTAATGAAAAACTGTTTTTT
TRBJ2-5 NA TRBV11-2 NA CASSFHTTAETQYF TGTGCCAGCAGCTTCCACACAACAGCGGAGACCCAGTACTTC
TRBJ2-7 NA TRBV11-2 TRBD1 CASSLRDRGFRGEQYF TGTGCCAGCAGCTTAAGGGACAGGGGCTTCCGGGGGGAGCAGTACTTC
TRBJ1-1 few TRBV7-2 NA CASSLRVSGMNTEAFF TGTGCCAGCAGCTTACGAGTATCGGGGATGAACACTGAAGCTTTCTTT
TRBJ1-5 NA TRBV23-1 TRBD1 CASSHRTGEDQPQHF TGCGCCAGCAGTCACAGGACAGGGGAAGATCAGCCCCAGCATTTT
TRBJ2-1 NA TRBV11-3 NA CASSLVTGNEQFF TGTGCCAGCAGCTTAGTCACAGGGAATGAGCAGTTCTTC
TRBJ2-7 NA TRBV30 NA CALRSGYEQYF TGTGCCTTGCGAAGCGGCTACGAGCAGTACTTC
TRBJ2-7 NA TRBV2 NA CASSEGWKPLYEQYF TGTGCCAGCAGTGAGGGGTGGAAACCCCTCTACGAGCAGTACTTC
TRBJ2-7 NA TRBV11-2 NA CASTADRFYEQYF TGTGCCAGCACCGCAGACAGGTTTTACGAGCAGTACTTC
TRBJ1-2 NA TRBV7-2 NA CASSLEWQGLTF TGTGCCAGCAGCTTAGAGTGGCAGGGACTCACCTTC
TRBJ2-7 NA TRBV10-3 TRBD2 CAISDNPGGEEQYF TGTGCCATCAGTGATAATCCGGGAGGAGAAGAGCAGTACTTC
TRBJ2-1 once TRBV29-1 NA CSVGLDQFF TGCAGCGTTGGCCTAGACCAGTTCTTC
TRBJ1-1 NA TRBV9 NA CASRENTEAFF TGTGCCAGCAGGGAGAATACTGAAGCTTTCTTT
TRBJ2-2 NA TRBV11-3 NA CASSFPSRTLAGELFF TGTGCCAGCAGCTTTCCCTCACGTACCCTCGCCGGGGAGCTGTTTTTT
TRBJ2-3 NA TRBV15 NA CATSRVTSVGDTQYF TGTGCCACCAGCAGAGTCACGTCTGTGGGAGATACGCAGTATTTT
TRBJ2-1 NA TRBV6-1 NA CASSVTALGHTEQFF TGTGCCAGCAGTGTGACCGCCCTGGGTCACACTGAGCAGTTCTTC
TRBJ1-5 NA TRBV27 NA CASSLFGTNSNQPQHF TGTGCCAGCAGTTTATTTGGGACAAATAGCAATCAGCCCCAGCATTTT
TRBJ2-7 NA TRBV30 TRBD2 CAWSQGTSGRAAYEQYF TGTGCCTGGAGCCAAGGGACTAGCGGGAGGGCTGCGTACGAGCAGTACTTC
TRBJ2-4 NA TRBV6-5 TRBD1 CASSLGQFKNIQYF TGTGCCAGCAGTTTGGGACAGTTTAAAAACATTCAGTACTTC
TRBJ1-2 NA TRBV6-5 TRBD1 CASGNWDREDYGYTF TGTGCCAGCGGGAACTGGGACAGGGAAGACTATGGCTACACCTTC
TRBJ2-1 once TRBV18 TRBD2 CASSPFQREGEQFF TGTGCCAGCTCACCTTTCCAGCGGGAGGGTGAGCAGTTCTTC
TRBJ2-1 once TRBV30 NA CAWSKTGRGFAYNEQFF TGTGCCTGGAGTAAGACAGGTAGAGGATTTGCCTACAATGAGCAGTTCTTC
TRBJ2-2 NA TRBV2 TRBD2 CASSEISGRSGELFF TGTGCCAGCAGTGAAATTAGCGGGAGGTCCGGGGAGCTGTTTTTT
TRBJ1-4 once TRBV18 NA CASWIWEGGSTNEKLFF TGTGCCAGCTGGATCTGGGAGGGAGGGTCAACTAATGAAAAACTGTTTTTT
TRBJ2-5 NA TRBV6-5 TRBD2 CASSSGLAGQETQYF TGTGCCAGCAGTTCTGGACTAGCGGGGCAAGAGACCCAGTACTTC
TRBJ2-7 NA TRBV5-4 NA CASSYGPGDVYEQYF TGTGCCAGCAGCTACGGACCAGGAGATGTTTACGAGCAGTACTTC
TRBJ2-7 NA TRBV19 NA CASRPRDGLYEQYF TGTGCCAGCAGACCCCGGGACGGACTTTACGAGCAGTACTTC
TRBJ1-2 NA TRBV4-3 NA CASSPGLGLSYGYTF TGCGCCAGCAGCCCGGGACTTGGGCTTTCCTATGGCTACACCTTC
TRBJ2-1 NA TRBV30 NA CAWSSSLYNEQFF TGTGCCTGGAGTTCTAGTCTCTACAATGAGCAGTTCTTC
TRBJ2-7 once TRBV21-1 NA CASSHVQGVAGTSYEQYF TGTGCCAGCAGCCACGTTCAGGGGGTAGCGGGGACCTCCTACGAGCAGTACTTC
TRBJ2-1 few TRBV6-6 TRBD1 CASSYGQGRYNEQFF TGTGCCAGCAGCTACGGACAGGGAAGGTACAATGAGCAGTTCTTC
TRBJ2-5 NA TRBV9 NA CASSVGTFQETQYF TGTGCCAGCAGCGTAGGGACATTTCAAGAGACCCAGTACTTC
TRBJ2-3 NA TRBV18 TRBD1 CASSLEGQSTDTQYF TGTGCCAGCTCACTTGAGGGACAGTCCACAGATACGCAGTATTTT
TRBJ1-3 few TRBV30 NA CAWRRGGTGNTIYF TGTGCCTGGAGACGAGGGGGAACTGGAAACACCATATATTTT
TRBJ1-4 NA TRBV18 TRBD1 CASSPPNRGGEKLFF TGTGCCAGCTCACCACCGAACAGGGGCGGCGAAAAACTGTTTTTT
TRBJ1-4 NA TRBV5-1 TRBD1 CASSPTTGGGEKLFF TGCGCCAGCAGCCCTACGACAGGGGGAGGTGAAAAACTGTTTTTT
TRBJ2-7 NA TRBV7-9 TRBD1 CASTQGAHSYEQYF TGTGCCAGCACCCAGGGGGCGCATTCCTACGAGCAGTACTTC
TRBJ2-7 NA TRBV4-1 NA CASSQETGLLNYEQYF TGCGCCAGCAGCCAAGAGACCGGCCTCCTAAACTACGAGCAGTACTTC
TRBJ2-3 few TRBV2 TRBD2 CASGALAVTDTQYF TGTGCCAGCGGGGCGCTAGCGGTAACAGATACGCAGTATTTT
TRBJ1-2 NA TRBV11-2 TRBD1 CASSLDGGQGGHGYTF TGTGCCAGCAGCTTAGATGGAGGACAGGGTGGACATGGCTACACCTTC
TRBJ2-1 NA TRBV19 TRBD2 CASEPGTSGSFYNEQFF TGTGCCAGCGAGCCCGGGACTAGCGGGAGTTTCTACAATGAGCAGTTCTTC